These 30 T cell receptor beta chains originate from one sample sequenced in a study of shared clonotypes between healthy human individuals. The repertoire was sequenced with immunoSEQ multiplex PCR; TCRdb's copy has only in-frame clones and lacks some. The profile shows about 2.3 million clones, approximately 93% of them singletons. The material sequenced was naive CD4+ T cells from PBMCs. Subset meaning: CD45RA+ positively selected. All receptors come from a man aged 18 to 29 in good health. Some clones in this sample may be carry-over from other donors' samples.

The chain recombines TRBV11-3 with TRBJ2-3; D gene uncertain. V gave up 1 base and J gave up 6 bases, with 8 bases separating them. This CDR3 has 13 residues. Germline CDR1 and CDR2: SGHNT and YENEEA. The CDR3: CASSLGPVDTQYF. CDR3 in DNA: TGTGCCAGCAGCTTAGGCCCCGTGGATACGCAGTATTTT.

The CDR3 reads CSVTRDNHYGYTF. In nucleotides, the CDR3 is TGCAGCGTAACCAGGGACAACCACTATGGCTACACCTTC. The chain couples TRBV29-1 to TRBJ1-2, with D tentatively TRBD1 (6 bases). This CDR3 contains 13 residues. Germline V gene lookup returns CDR1 SQVTM and CDR2 ANQGSEA. The V end lost 6 bases, the J end lost 3 bases, and 14 bases lay between the germline ends.

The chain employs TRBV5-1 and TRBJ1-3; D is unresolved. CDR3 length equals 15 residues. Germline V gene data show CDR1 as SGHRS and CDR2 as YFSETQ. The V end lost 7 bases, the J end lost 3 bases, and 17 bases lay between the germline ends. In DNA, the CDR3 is TGCGCCAGCTCTCCGGTCGACCCAAGTGGAAACACCATATATTTT. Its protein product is CASSPVDPSGNTIYF.

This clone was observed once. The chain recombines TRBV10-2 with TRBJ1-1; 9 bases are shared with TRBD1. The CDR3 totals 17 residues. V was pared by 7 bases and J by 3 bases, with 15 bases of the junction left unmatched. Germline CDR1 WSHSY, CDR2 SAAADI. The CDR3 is CASKRADRGGVDTEAFF. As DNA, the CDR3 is TGCGCCAGCAAAAGAGCGGACAGGGGAGGGGTTGACACTGAAGCTTTCTTT.

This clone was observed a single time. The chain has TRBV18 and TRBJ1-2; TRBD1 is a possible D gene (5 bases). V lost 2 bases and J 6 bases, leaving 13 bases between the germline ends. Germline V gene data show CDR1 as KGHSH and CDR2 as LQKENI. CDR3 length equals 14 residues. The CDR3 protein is CASSPTRTYDGYTF. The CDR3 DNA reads TGTGCCAGCTCACCAACCCGGACATACGATGGCTACACCTTC.

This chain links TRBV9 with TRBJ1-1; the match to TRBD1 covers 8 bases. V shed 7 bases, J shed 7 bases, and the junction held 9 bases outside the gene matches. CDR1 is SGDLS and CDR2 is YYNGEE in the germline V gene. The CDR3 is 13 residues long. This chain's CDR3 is CASGRGRGLEAFF. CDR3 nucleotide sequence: TGTGCCAGCGGGCGCGGCAGGGGGCTTGAAGCTTTCTTT.

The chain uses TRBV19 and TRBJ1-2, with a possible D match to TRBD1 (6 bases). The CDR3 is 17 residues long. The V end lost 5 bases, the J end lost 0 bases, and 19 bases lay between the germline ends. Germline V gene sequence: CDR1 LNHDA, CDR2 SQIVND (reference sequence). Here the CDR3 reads CASSPAGAERTNYGYTF. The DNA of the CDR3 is TGTGCCAGTAGTCCGGCAGGGGCCGAACGAACTAACTATGGCTACACCTTC.

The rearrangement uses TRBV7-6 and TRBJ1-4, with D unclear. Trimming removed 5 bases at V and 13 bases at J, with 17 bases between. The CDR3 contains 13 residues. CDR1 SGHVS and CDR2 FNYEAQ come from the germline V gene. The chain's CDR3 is CASSPGPLGGLFF. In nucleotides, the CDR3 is TGTGCCAGCAGCCCTGGCCCCCTCGGAGGACTGTTTTTT.

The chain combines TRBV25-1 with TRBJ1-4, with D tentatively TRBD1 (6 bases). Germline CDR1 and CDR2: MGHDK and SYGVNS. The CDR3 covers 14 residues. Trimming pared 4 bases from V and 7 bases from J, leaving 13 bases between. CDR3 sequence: CASSVGGIGEKLFF. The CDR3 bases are TGTGCCAGCAGTGTGGGGGGCATTGGTGAAAAACTGTTTTTT.

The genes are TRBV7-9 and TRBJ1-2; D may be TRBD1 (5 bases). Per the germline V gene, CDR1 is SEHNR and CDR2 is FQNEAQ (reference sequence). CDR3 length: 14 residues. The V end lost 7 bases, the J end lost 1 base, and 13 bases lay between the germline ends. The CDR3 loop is CASIPSGGNYGYTF. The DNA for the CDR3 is TGTGCCAGCATCCCCTCGGGGGGTAACTATGGCTACACCTTC.

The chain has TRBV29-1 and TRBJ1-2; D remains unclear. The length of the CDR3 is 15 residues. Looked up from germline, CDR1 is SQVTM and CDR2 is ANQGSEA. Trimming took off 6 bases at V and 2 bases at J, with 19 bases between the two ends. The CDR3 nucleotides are TGCAGCGTCGGCCCCACCCTCGACTGGAACTATGGCTACACCTTC. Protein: CSVGPTLDWNYGYTF.

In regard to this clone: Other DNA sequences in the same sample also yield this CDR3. Here the CDR3 reads CASSLASSYNEQFF. The CDR3 DNA sequence: TGCGCCAGCAGCTTAGCCAGCTCCTACAATGAGCAGTTCTTC. This chain connects TRBV5-1 to TRBJ2-1, with no clear D. The CDR3 totals 14 residues. CDR1 SGHRS and CDR2 YFSETQ come from the germline V gene. Trimming removed 2 bases from V and 0 bases from J, with 6 bases in between. Drawing the rest from reference TRBV5-1 and TRBJ2-1, the complete variable domain is KAGVTQTPRYLIKTRGQQVTLSCSPISGHRSVSWYQQTPGQGLQFLFEYFSETQRNKGNFPGRFSGRQFSNSRSEMNVSTLELGDSALYLCASSLASSYNEQFFGPGTRLTVL.

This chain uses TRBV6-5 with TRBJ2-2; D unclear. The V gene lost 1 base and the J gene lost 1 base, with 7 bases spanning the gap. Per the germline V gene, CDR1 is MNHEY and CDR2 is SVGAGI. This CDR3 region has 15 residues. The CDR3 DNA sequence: TGTGCCAGCAGTTACTGGGGTGGGAACACCGGGGAGCTGTTTTTT. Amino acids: CASSYWGGNTGELFF.

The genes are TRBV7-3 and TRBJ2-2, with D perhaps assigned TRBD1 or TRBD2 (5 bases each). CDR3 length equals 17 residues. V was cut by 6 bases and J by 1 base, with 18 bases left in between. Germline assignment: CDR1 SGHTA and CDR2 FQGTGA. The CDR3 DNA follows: TGTGCCAGCAGACTTAGTACTTCGGGACGGAACACCGGGGAGCTGTTTTTT. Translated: CASRLSTSGRNTGELFF.

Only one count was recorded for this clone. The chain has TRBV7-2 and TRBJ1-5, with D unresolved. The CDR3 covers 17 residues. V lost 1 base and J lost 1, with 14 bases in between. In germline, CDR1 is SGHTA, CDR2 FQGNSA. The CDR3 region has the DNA TGTGCCAGCAGCTTAGTGCCCGATGTCGTGAGCAATCAGCCCCAGCATTTT. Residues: CASSLVPDVVSNQPQHF.

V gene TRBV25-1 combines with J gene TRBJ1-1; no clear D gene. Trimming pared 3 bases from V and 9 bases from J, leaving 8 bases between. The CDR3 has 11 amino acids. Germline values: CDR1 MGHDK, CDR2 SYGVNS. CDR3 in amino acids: CASSDVVKAFF. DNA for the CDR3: TGTGCCAGCAGTGACGTCGTAAAAGCTTTCTTT.

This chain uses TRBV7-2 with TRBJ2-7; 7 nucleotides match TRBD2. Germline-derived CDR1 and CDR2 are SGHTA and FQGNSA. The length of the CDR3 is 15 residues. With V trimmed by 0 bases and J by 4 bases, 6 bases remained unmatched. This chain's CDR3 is CASSLAGSGTYEQYF. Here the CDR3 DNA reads TGTGCCAGCAGCTTAGCCGGAAGCGGGACTTACGAGCAGTACTTC.

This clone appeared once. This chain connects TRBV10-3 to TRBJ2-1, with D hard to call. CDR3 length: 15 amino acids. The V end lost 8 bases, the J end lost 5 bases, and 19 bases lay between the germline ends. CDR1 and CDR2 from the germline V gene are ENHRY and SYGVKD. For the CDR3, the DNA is TGTGCCATCGGACCGGCTGGGATCCTTAACAATGAGCAGTTCTTC. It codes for CAIGPAGILNNEQFF.

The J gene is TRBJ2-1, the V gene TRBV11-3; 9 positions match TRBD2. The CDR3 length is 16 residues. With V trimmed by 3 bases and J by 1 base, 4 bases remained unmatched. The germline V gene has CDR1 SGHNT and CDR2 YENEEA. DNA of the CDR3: TGTGCCAGCAGCTTCACTAGCGGGTCTTCCTACAATGAGCAGTTCTTC. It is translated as CASSFTSGSSYNEQFF.

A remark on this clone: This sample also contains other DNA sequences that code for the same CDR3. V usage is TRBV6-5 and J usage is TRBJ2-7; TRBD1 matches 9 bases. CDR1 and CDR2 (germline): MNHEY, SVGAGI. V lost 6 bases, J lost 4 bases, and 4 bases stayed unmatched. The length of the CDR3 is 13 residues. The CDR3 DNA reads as TGTGCCAGCAGCCGGGACAGGGCGTACGAGCAGTACTTC. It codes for CASSRDRAYEQYF.

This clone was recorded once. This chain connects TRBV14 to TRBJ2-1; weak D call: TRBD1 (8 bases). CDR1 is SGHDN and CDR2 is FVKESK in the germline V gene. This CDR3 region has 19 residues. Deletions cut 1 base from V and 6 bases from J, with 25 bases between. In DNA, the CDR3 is TGTGCCAGCAGCCAAGGACCAAAAGCCGGGACAGGCGGGGGCAATGAGCAGTTCTTC. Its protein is CASSQGPKAGTGGGNEQFF.

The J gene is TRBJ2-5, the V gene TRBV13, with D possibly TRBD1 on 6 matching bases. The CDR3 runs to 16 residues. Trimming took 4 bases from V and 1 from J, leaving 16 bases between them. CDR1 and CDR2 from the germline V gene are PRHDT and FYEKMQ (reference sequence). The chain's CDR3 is CASSSLAVGAQETQYF. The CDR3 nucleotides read TGTGCCAGCAGCTCCCTGGCTGTGGGGGCCCAAGAGACCCAGTACTTC. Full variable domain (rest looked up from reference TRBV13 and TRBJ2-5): AAGVIQSPRHLIKEKRETATLKCYPIPRHDTVYWYQQGPGQDPQFLISFYEKMQSDKGSIPDRFSAQQFSDYHSELNMSSLELGDSALYFCASSSLAVGAQETQYFGPGTRLLVL.

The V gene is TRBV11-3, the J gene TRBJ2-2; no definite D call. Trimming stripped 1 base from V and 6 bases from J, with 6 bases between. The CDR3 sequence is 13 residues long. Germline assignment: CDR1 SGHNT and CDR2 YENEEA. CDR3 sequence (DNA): TGTGCCAGCAGCTTAGTTTCCCCCGGGGAGCTGTTTTTT. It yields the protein CASSLVSPGELFF.

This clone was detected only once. The CDR3 is CASSVGGLATDTQYF. The CDR3 nucleotides read TGTGCCAGCAGCGTAGGTGGGCTAGCGACAGATACGCAGTATTTT. This sequence joins TRBV9 and TRBJ2-3; D perhaps matches TRBD2 (6 bases). Germline CDR1 SGDLS, CDR2 YYNGEE. The CDR3 is 15 residues long. Trimming took off 0 bases at V and 3 bases at J, with 11 bases between the two ends.

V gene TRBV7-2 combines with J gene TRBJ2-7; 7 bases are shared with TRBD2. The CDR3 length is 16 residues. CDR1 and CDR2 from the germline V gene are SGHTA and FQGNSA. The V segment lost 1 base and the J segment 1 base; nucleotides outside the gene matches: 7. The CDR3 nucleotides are TGTGCCAGCAGCTTAGGAAGGGCGGGACTATCCTACGAGCAGTACTTC. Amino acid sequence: CASSLGRAGLSYEQYF.

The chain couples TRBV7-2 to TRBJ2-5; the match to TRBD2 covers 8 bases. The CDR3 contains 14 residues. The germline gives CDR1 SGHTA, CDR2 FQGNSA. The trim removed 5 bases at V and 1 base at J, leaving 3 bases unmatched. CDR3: CASSRLAIQETQYF. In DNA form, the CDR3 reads TGTGCCAGCAGCAGACTAGCGATCCAAGAGACCCAGTACTTC.

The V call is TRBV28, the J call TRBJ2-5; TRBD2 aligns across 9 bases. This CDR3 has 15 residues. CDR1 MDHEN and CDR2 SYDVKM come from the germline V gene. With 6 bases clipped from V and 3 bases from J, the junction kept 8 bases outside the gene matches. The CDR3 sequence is CASRVGASGKETQYF. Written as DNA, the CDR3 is TGTGCCAGCAGAGTGGGGGCTAGCGGGAAAGAGACCCAGTACTTC.

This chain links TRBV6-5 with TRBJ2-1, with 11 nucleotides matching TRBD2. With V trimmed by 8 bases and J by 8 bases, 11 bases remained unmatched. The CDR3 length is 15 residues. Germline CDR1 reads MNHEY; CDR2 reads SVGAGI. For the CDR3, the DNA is TGTGCCAGCGCAATCACTAGCGGGAGAAGCGATGAGCAGTTCTTC. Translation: CASAITSGRSDEQFF.

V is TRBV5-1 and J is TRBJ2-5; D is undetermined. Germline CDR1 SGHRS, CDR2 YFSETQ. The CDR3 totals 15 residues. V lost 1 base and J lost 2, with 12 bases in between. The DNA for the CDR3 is TGCGCCAGCAGCTTGCTCCCTACAGCGCAAGAGACCCAGTACTTC. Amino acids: CASSLLPTAQETQYF.

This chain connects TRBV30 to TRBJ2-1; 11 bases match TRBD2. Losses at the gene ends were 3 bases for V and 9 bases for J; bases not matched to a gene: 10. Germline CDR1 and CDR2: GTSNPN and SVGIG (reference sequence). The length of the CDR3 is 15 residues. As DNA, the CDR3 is TGTGCCTGGAGCTCGGGGACTAGCGGTCCGGGTGAGCAGTTCTTC. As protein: CAWSSGTSGPGEQFF.